These 2 T cell receptor beta chains share one sample of origin, sequenced in a study of a mutant IDH1 vaccine in newly diagnosed glioma. Noted time point: baseline, week 1 (first vaccination visit). Sample treatment: pre-vaccination baseline after standard-of-care therapy. The data were produced by immunoSEQ multiplex PCR, yet TCRdb's version contains in-frame clones alone and is incomplete. The sample includes about 88,000 clones, over 75% of them seen just once. The material sequenced was PBMCs, taken from a glioma patient treated with radiotherapy, temozolomide or both. Every receptor here comes from a man aged 35-49 years with glioma. Some clones in this sample may be carry-over from other donors' samples.

The chain uses TRBV19 and TRBJ2-1; 9 bases match TRBD2. This CDR3 region has 15 residues. V lost 6 bases, J lost 8 bases, and 11 bases stayed unmatched. Germline V gene lookup returns CDR1 LNHDA and CDR2 SQIVND (reference sequence). CDR3: CASRGAASGDDEQFF. The CDR3 region has the DNA TGTGCCAGTAGAGGGGCTGCTAGCGGGGACGATGAGCAGTTCTTC.

This chain links TRBV4-1 with TRBJ2-3; perhaps D is TRBD1 or TRBD2 (5 bases each). Trimming removed 5 bases at V and 4 bases at J, with 10 bases between. There are 13 residues in the CDR3. Per germline, CDR1 MGHRA and CDR2 YSYEKL. CDR3 sequence: CASSTRDPDTQYF. Written as DNA, the CDR3 is TGCGCCAGCAGCACCCGGGACCCAGATACGCAGTATTTT.